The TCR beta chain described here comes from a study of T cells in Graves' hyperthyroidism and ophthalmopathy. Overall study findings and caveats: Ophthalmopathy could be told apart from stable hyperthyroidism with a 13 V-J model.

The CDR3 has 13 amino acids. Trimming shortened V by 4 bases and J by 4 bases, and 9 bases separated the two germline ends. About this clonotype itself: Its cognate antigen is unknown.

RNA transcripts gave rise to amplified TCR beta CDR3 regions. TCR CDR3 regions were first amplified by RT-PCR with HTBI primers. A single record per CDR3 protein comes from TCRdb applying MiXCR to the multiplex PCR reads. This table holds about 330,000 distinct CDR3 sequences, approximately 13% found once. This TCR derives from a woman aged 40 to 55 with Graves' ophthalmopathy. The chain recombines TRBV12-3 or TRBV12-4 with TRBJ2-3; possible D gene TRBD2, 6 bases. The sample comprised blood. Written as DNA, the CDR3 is TGTGCCAGCAGTTCCCGGGACTCAGATACGCAGTATTTT. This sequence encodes CASSSRDSDTQYF.